One and the same sample provided the 23 T cell receptor beta chains below, sequenced in a study of T cell responses to AZD1222 COVID-19 vaccine (dated by TCRdb to 2020 to 2022). The time point label for this specimen denotes: baseline before first vaccination. Library preparation employed the immunoSEQ multiplex PCR assay. TCRdb retrieved this table from immuneACCESS and kept in-frame rearrangements only. Not all clones are present; in checked studies, unresolved V genes account for under half, and no reason is known for the remainder. Present in this sample are roughly 100,000 clones, around 90% of which were seen just once. Roughly 1.1% of the sample goes to the ten largest clones. The sample here was peripheral blood, taken on day 0 of AZD1222 vaccination. Every receptor here comes from an adult in good health.

The gene calls are TRBV7-8 and TRBJ1-2; D possibly corresponds to TRBD1 (6 bases). Germline CDR1 reads SGHVS; CDR2 reads FQNEAQ. This CDR3 contains 14 residues. Trimming took 5 bases from V and 6 from J, leaving 16 bases between them. The CDR3 bases are TGTGCCAGCAGCCAGGAACCAACAGGGCATGGCTACACCTTC. This gives the protein CASSQEPTGHGYTF.

The V call is TRBV7-6, the J call TRBJ2-1; 14 positions agree with TRBD2. The CDR3 runs 18 residues. The J segment lost 6 bases and the V segment lost 5 bases, leaving 12 bases of the junction unmatched. Germline V gene sequence: CDR1 SGHVS, CDR2 FNYEAQ. The CDR3 DNA reads as TGTGCCAGCAGCGTCGGACTAGCGGGGGGAAAGGTGTCCAATGAGCAGTTCTTC. This codes for CASSVGLAGGKVSNEQFF.

The rearrangement joins TRBV11-1 to TRBJ1-1, with 8 bases matching TRBD1. V shed 5 bases, J shed 0 bases, and the junction held 5 bases outside the gene matches. The CDR3 consists of 15 residues. Germline V lookup: CDR1 SGHAT, CDR2 FQDESV (reference sequence). CDR3 loop: CASSPGDRLNTEAFF. CDR3 DNA sequence: TGTGCCAGCAGCCCCGGGGACAGGCTGAACACTGAAGCTTTCTTT.

The V call is TRBV2, the J call TRBJ2-5; no firm D call. The CDR3 has 13 residues. The V end lost 7 bases, the J end lost 3 bases, and 12 bases lay between the germline ends. Germline V CDR1 and CDR2: SNHLY, FYNNEI. CDR3 protein: CASNHRVEETQYF. The CDR3 bases are TGTGCCAGCAACCATAGGGTCGAAGAGACCCAGTACTTC. Full variable domain (remainder filled in from reference TRBV2 and TRBJ2-5): EPEVTQTPSHQVTQMGQEVILRCVPISNHLYFYWYRQILGQKVEFLVSFYNNEISEKSEIFDDQFSVERPDGSNFTLKIRSTKLEDSAMYFCASNHRVEETQYFGPGTRLLVL.

In nucleotides, the CDR3 is TGTGCCAGCTCACCAAGACAGGGGGCCAACTATGGCTACACCTTC. Amino acids: CASSPRQGANYGYTF. The V and J genes are TRBV18 and TRBJ1-2; 10 positions agree with TRBD1. CDR1 and CDR2 (germline): KGHSH, LQKENI. This CDR3 comprises 15 residues. The ends lost 2 bases at V and 2 bases at J; junction bases unmatched: 2.

In its sample, this clone was seen once. The chain is built from TRBV7-3 and TRBJ2-3; 7 bases are a match to TRBD2. The CDR3 spans 17 residues. Germline loops: CDR1 SGHTA, CDR2 FQGTGA. V dropped 4 bases and J dropped 2; count of bases not matched to a gene: 12. The CDR3 region is CASSSHPLADYTDTQYF. Written as DNA, the CDR3 is TGTGCCAGCAGCTCTCATCCCCTAGCGGATTACACAGATACGCAGTATTTT.

V is TRBV4-1 and J is TRBJ2-7; no clear D. CDR3 length: 11 residues. The V gene lost 1 base and the J gene lost 5 bases, with 3 bases spanning the gap. Germline CDR1 is MGHRA and CDR2 is YSYEKL. The CDR3 reads CASSQGNEQYF. The CDR3 DNA reads TGCGCCAGCAGCCAAGGGAACGAGCAGTACTTC.

The chain joins TRBV30 to TRBJ2-2; 10 bases match TRBD2. The trim removed 2 bases at V and 4 bases at J, leaving 4 bases unmatched. The CDR3 has 15 amino acids. Germline-derived CDR1 and CDR2 are GTSNPN and SVGIG (reference sequence). In nucleotides, the CDR3 is TGTGCCTGGAGTCCGGGACTAGCGCTCACCGGGGAGCTGTTTTTT. The encoded protein is CAWSPGLALTGELFF.

The chain recombines TRBV11-3 with TRBJ1-2; no reliable D call. Germline V gene sequence: CDR1 SGHNT, CDR2 YENEEA. The V end was cut by 2 bases, the J end by 4 bases, with 20 bases between. The CDR3 totals 17 residues. In DNA, the CDR3 is TGTGCCAGCAGCTTACAACACCAGCGTGGGGTGGCCTATGGCTACACCTTC. It translates to CASSLQHQRGVAYGYTF. Full variable domain (rest looked up from reference TRBV11-3 and TRBJ1-2): EAGVVQSPRYKIIEKKQPVAFWCNPISGHNTLYWYLQNLGQGPELLIRYENEEAVDDSQLPKDRFSAERLKGVDSTLKIQPAELGDSAVYLCASSLQHQRGVAYGYTFGSGTRLTVV.

This clone was seen a few times. The rearrangement joins TRBV6-2 or TRBV6-3 to TRBJ1-6; D is uncertain. Germline lookup yields CDR1 MNHEY and CDR2 SVGEGT. This CDR3 is built from 15 residues. V dropped 1 base and J dropped 6 bases, with 10 bases sitting between them. CDR3 sequence reads: CASSYFQDANSPLHF. CDR3 sequence (DNA): TGTGCCAGCAGTTACTTCCAGGACGCTAATTCACCCCTCCACTTT.

This sequence joins TRBV24-1 and TRBJ2-1, with 10 bases fitting TRBD2. Per the germline V gene, CDR1 is KGHDR and CDR2 is SFDVKD. Trimming at V came to 7 bases and at J to 7 bases, leaving 12 bases not matched to a gene. The CDR3 runs to 16 residues. Written as DNA, the CDR3 is TGTGCCACCAGCAAAGTAGCGGGAGGAGTACGTAATGAGCAGTTCTTC. Its translation is CATSKVAGGVRNEQFF.

This chain links TRBV7-9 with TRBJ2-5; 8 nucleotides agree with TRBD2. The junction had 13 bases not matched to a gene; V was cut back by 6 bases and J by 4 bases. Per the germline V gene, CDR1 is SEHNR and CDR2 is FQNEAQ (reference sequence). The CDR3 is 16 residues long. In DNA form, the CDR3 reads TGTGCCAGCAGGTTCGGACTAGCTTCGTTGGGAGAGACCCAGTACTTC. The encoded protein is CASRFGLASLGETQYF.

This chain uses TRBV5-1 with TRBJ1-3; D remains unclear. This CDR3 is built from 14 residues. Germline V gene lookup returns CDR1 SGHRS and CDR2 YFSETQ. V lost 0 bases and J 3 bases, leaving 7 bases between the germline ends. The CDR3 nucleotides read TGCGCCAGCAGCTTGGGTGTAGGTGGAAACACCATATATTTT. This sequence encodes CASSLGVGGNTIYF.

V and J are TRBV5-4 and TRBJ2-1; TRBD1 aligns across 12 bases. The CDR3 totals 17 residues. Germline trimming cut 2 bases from V and 6 bases from J; bases unmatched to any gene: 9. The V gene's germline CDR1 is SGHNT and CDR2 YYREEE (reference sequence). The CDR3 protein is CASSFGGTGGVVNEQFF. The CDR3 DNA reads as TGTGCCAGCAGCTTTGGGGGGACAGGGGGCGTCGTCAATGAGCAGTTCTTC.

This clone was detected only once. V and J are TRBV29-1 and TRBJ1-1, with 7 bases matching TRBD1. Germline V CDR1 and CDR2: SQVTM, ANQGSEA. Trimming took 7 bases from V and 0 from J; bases not matched to a gene: 8. The CDR3 runs to 14 residues. The CDR3 protein is CSAPTGTMNTEAFF. In nucleotides, the CDR3 is TGCAGCGCACCGACAGGGACCATGAACACTGAAGCTTTCTTT.

This chain uses TRBV6-2 or TRBV6-3 with TRBJ1-2, with D perhaps TRBD1 (6 bases). The CDR3 runs to 13 residues. V gave up 2 bases and J gave up 7 bases, with 11 bases separating them. CDR1 is MNHEY, CDR2 SVGEGT, per germline. The CDR3 coding sequence is TGTGCCAGCAGTTACCCACAGGGTGTTGGCTACACCTTC. Translation gives CASSYPQGVGYTF.

V gene TRBV4-3 combines with J gene TRBJ1-4, with unresolved D. The CDR3 is 15 amino acids. The V end was cut by 0 bases, the J end by 8 bases, with 13 bases between. Germline V lookup: CDR1 LGHNA, CDR2 YSLEER. CDR3 DNA: TGCGCCAGCAGCCAAGAGGTACACGGTGGGGAAAAACTGTTTTTT. It is translated as CASSQEVHGGEKLFF.

The chain is built from TRBV30 and TRBJ1-1; 9 bases align to TRBD1. CDR1 and CDR2 from the germline V gene are GTSNPN and SVGIG (reference sequence). Trimming removed 2 bases from V and 5 bases from J; junction bases left unmatched: 9. This CDR3 region has 15 residues. The CDR3 nucleotides are TGTGCCTGGAGTAAAAACAGGGGGCGTTGGACTGAAGCTTTCTTT. It specifies CAWSKNRGRWTEAFF.

V and J are TRBV21-1 and TRBJ1-6; TRBD1 is the table's D call and was not checked against the DNA. TRBV21-1 is designated a pseudogene. The CDR3 consists of 19 residues. The CDR3 loop reads CASSIPGQGKRSYNSPLHF. CDR3 nucleotides: TGTGCCAGCAGCATTCCGGGACAGGGGAAAAGGTCCTATAATTCACCCCTCCACTTT.

The CDR3 nucleotides are TGTGCCACCAGTGCTGGAGGCGGTAACTATGGCTACACCTTC. It translates to CATSAGGGNYGYTF. The V and J genes are TRBV24-1 and TRBJ1-2; the D is unclear. This CDR3 spans 14 amino acids. V was cut by 5 bases and J by 1 base, with 10 bases left in between. Germline V CDR1 and CDR2: KGHDR, SFDVKD.

This clone appeared a few times. The gene calls are TRBV7-2 and TRBJ1-5; 7 bases agree with TRBD1. The V and J ends lost 4 bases and 7 bases, in that order; junction bases with no gene match: 7. This CDR3 region has 14 residues. Germline V gene lookup returns CDR1 SGHTA and CDR2 FQGNSA. CDR3 in DNA: TGTGCCAGCAGCTCTTTACAGGGGCGGCAGCCCCAGCATTTT. Its translation: CASSSLQGRQPQHF.

The J gene is TRBJ2-7, the V gene TRBV6-5; 8 bases map to TRBD1. This CDR3 is 14 amino acids long. The trim removed 5 bases at V and 0 bases at J, leaving 3 bases unmatched. CDR1 is MNHEY, CDR2 SVGAGI, per germline. CDR3 region: CASSRTGYSYEQYF. The CDR3 bases are TGTGCCAGCAGTCGGACAGGGTACTCCTACGAGCAGTACTTC.

The rearrangement uses TRBV5-1 and TRBJ2-3; 9 bases are shared with TRBD1. Germline-derived CDR1 and CDR2 are SGHRS and YFSETQ. V lost 6 bases to trimming and J lost 4 bases; unmatched junction nucleotides: 9. The CDR3 has 15 residues. The CDR3 DNA follows: TGCGCCAGCACTTCCGGGACAGGGCGTCCAGATACGCAGTATTTT. It specifies CASTSGTGRPDTQYF. Combining the CDR3 with reference TRBV5-1 and TRBJ2-3 gives the whole variable domain KAGVTQTPRYLIKTRGQQVTLSCSPISGHRSVSWYQQTPGQGLQFLFEYFSETQRNKGNFPGRFSGRQFSNSRSEMNVSTLELGDSALYLCASTSGTGRPDTQYFGPGTRLTVL.